This TCR beta chain was recorded in a study of blood T cell repertoires in COVID-19. Across the study: From T cells, B-cell-depleted T cells, or PBMCs came the material, which was cDNA or gDNA.

The protocol was immunoSEQ multiplex PCR, while the TCRdb copy is restricted to in-frame clones and leaves out a portion. The sample has 45,000 to 55,000 clones; more than 75% are singletons. Trimming shortened V by 0 bases and J by 3 bases, and 11 bases separated the two germline ends. CDR1 MNHEY and CDR2 SVGAGI come from the germline V gene. CDR3 size: 15 residues. The TCR originated in a man aged 45-60 years with active COVID-19. The genes are TRBV6-5 and TRBJ2-5; D may be TRBD2 (5 bases). The sequenced material came from peripheral blood. This chain's CDR3 is CASSYSPGGEETQYF. The CDR3 DNA follows: TGTGCCAGCAGTTACTCACCAGGAGGAGAAGAGACCCAGTACTTC.